This TCR beta chain was recovered during a study of spatial heterogeneity in lung cancer. Findings and caveats of the study: Mutation counts in tumors were tracked by counts of expanded intratumoral alpha and beta TCRs.

CDR1 is SQVTM and CDR2 is ANQGSEA in the germline V gene. The CDR3 runs 15 residues. With 0 bases removed from V and 0 bases from J, the gap between germline ends came to 6 bases. Using its own MiXCR run on the 5' RACE reads, TCRdb lists one record per CDR3 protein. This table has roughly 17,000 distinct CDR3 sequences, approximately 9.6% appearing once. As to this clonotype: Its target is not known. The library was prepared for alpha chains; this beta chain is a stray read, so its frequency means little.

Time point reported: sample taken at primary tumor resection. The receptor's source is a female donor with early-stage non-small cell lung cancer. This specimen was lung tumor tissue, taken at surgery. V gene TRBV29-1 combines with J gene TRBJ2-6; D remains ambiguous. CDR3 nucleotide sequence: TGCAGCGTTGAAGAGCAGAGCTCTGGGGCCAACGTCCTGACTTTC. This gives the protein CSVEEQSSGANVLTF.